Sequencing of this T cell receptor beta chain was carried out in a study of cytomegalovirus exposure and HLA in healthy donors. J was trimmed by 7 bases and V by 8 bases; bases with no gene match: 9. Germline V gives CDR1 MNHEY, CDR2 SMNVEV (reference sequence). The CDR3 sequence is 14 residues long. This clone appeared once. Its antigen is undetermined. The data were produced by immunoSEQ multiplex PCR, yet TCRdb's version contains in-frame clones alone and is incomplete. The profile covers about 130,000 clones, with around nine tenths appearing a single time and about 3.7% taken by the ten largest. Overall study results and limits: TCR sequences were mostly rare, though some public TCRs occurred in many donors.

The rearrangement joins TRBV27 to TRBJ2-1; 9 positions match TRBD1. Sequences were obtained from PBMCs. This clonotype originated in a man aged 25-40 years in good health and CMV-seronegative. The CDR3 sequence is CASLRDRVSNEQFF. CDR3 sequence (DNA): TGTGCCAGCCTACGGGACAGGGTCTCTAATGAGCAGTTCTTC.